These 14 T cell receptor beta chains originate from one sample sequenced in a study of T cell responses to AZD1222 COVID-19 vaccine. The table came from immunoSEQ multiplex PCR; TCRdb's copy has only in-frame clones and leaves some out. The profile shows some 150,000 clones, 94% of them singletons. Material: peripheral blood, obtained on day 0 of AZD1222 vaccination. The receptors were sampled from an adult in good health.

CDR3 sequence reads: CASSLEGRELFF. The CDR3 region has the DNA TGTGCCAGCAGCTTAGAGGGCCGGGAGCTGTTTTTT. This sequence joins TRBV11-2 and TRBJ2-2; D gene unclear. In germline, CDR1 is SGHAT, CDR2 FQNNGV. The CDR3 is 12 amino acids. Trimming removed 0 bases at V and 9 bases at J, with 5 bases between.

This clone occurred once. The chain recombines TRBV12-3 or TRBV12-4 with TRBJ1-2; D is perhaps TRBD1 (5 bases). V lost 5 bases and J lost 6, with 13 bases in between. This CDR3 has 13 residues. The CDR3 spells CASSQTQEHGYTF. The CDR3 coding sequence is TGTGCCAGCAGTCAGACACAGGAACATGGCTACACCTTC.

V gene TRBV10-3 combines with J gene TRBJ1-1, with 7 bases fitting TRBD1. The length of the CDR3 is 15 residues. V shed 0 bases, J shed 5 bases, and the junction held 6 bases outside the gene matches. Germline lookup yields CDR1 ENHRY and CDR2 SYGVKD. This CDR3 reads CAISESGRGGTEAFF. DNA for the CDR3: TGTGCCATCAGTGAGTCCGGCAGGGGGGGAACTGAAGCTTTCTTT.

V and J are TRBV9 and TRBJ1-2; 12 bases are shared with TRBD1. The germline V gene encodes CDR1 SGDLS and CDR2 YYNGEE. V shed 3 bases and J 4 bases; nucleotides not matched to a gene: 10. The CDR3 is 17 residues long. The CDR3 DNA sequence: TGTGCCAGCAGCGCCCGGGACAGGGGGCATTTGGGCTATGGCTACACCTTC. This translates into CASSARDRGHLGYGYTF.

The chain's CDR3 is CASSLTRDSNTQYF. DNA of the CDR3: TGTGCCAGCAGCCTAACCCGGGATAGCAATACGCAGTATTTT. The chain uses TRBV7-2 and TRBJ2-3; a weak D match, TRBD2 (5 bases). This CDR3 has 14 residues. Germline loops: CDR1 SGHTA, CDR2 FQGNSA. V was clipped by 5 bases and J by 7 bases, with 16 bases between them.

The chain is built from TRBV4-1 and TRBJ1-2, with TRBD1 matching 8 bases. The CDR3 runs to 15 residues. Germline V gene lookup returns CDR1 MGHRA and CDR2 YSYEKL. The junction had 5 bases not matched to a gene; V was cut back by 0 bases and J by 5 bases. The CDR3 DNA is TGCGCCAGCAGCCAAGAAGGGACAGGAACTTATGGCTACACCTTC. Translated, it gives CASSQEGTGTYGYTF.

The V and J genes are TRBV30 and TRBJ1-3; no clear D. Trimming pared 3 bases from V and 8 bases from J, leaving 11 bases between. This CDR3 has 12 residues. Germline lookup yields CDR1 GTSNPN and CDR2 SVGIG (reference sequence). In DNA, the CDR3 is TGTGCCTGGAGGTCTAAGGAGTACACCATATATTTT. It specifies CAWRSKEYTIYF.

The rearrangement uses TRBV25-1 and TRBJ2-1, with 15 bases matching TRBD2. The length of the CDR3 is 16 residues. Trimming at V came to 1 base and at J to 10 bases, leaving 5 bases not matched to a gene. Germline loops: CDR1 MGHDK, CDR2 SYGVNS. The CDR3 reads CASSEWTSGGAGEQFF. The DNA of the CDR3 is TGTGCCAGCAGTGAATGGACTAGCGGGGGGGCCGGAGAGCAGTTCTTC.

This clone was seen just once. The chain couples TRBV2 to TRBJ1-5; 8 bases fit TRBD1. Trimming removed 1 base from V and 5 bases from J; junction bases left unmatched: 1. The CDR3 runs 14 residues. Per the germline V gene, CDR1 is SNHLY and CDR2 is FYNNEI. Here the CDR3 reads CASSEDRGDQPQHF. In DNA, the CDR3 is TGTGCCAGCAGTGAAGACAGGGGGGATCAGCCCCAGCATTTT. The full variable domain, with the rest looked up from reference TRBV2 and TRBJ1-5, is EPEVTQTPSHQVTQMGQEVILRCVPISNHLYFYWYRQILGQKVEFLVSFYNNEISEKSEIFDDQFSVERPDGSNFTLKIRSTKLEDSAMYFCASSEDRGDQPQHFGDGTRLSIL.

V and J are TRBV6-7 and TRBJ2-6; the D gene could be TRBD1 or TRBD2 (5 bases each). TRBV6-7 is identified as an open reading frame with a role that is uncertain. Deletions cut 6 bases from V and 0 bases from J, with 15 bases between. The CDR3 contains 17 residues. CDR3: CASRPGTSNSGANVLTF. The CDR3 DNA follows: TGTGCCAGCAGACCCGGGACCTCCAACTCTGGGGCCAACGTCCTGACTTTC.

The V gene is TRBV7-9, the J gene TRBJ2-3; the D gene is possibly TRBD1 (5 bases). Trimming took 1 base from V and 3 from J, leaving 8 bases between them. Germline V gene lookup returns CDR1 SEHNR and CDR2 FQNEAQ (reference sequence). The CDR3 sequence is 14 residues long. CDR3 coding DNA: TGTGCCAGCAGCTTAGTCCAGGGAACAGATACGCAGTATTTT. Translating it yields CASSLVQGTDTQYF. Using reference TRBV7-9 and TRBJ2-3 for the parts outside the CDR3, the full variable domain is DTGVSQNPRHKITKRGQNVTFRCDPISEHNRLYWYRQTLGQGPEFLTYFQNEAQLEKSRLLSDRFSAERPKGSFSTLEIQRTEQGDSAMYLCASSLVQGTDTQYFGPGTRLTVL.

The genes are TRBV28 and TRBJ2-7; 8 bases are a match to TRBD2. The CDR3 consists of 16 residues. Germline values: CDR1 MDHEN, CDR2 SYDVKM. V gave up 6 bases and J gave up 3 bases; unmatched junction bases: 13. CDR3 bases: TGTGCCAGCAGCCTACTGATGCGGGAGGATCTCTACGAGCAGTACGTC. Amino acids: CASSLLMREDLYEQYV.

This clone has more than one count but fewer than ten. The chain combines TRBV4-1 with TRBJ1-1, with D tentatively TRBD1 (5 bases). The germline V and J ends were trimmed by 3 bases and 4 bases, with 12 bases remaining between them. This CDR3 is 14 amino acids long. Germline CDR1 is MGHRA and CDR2 is YSYEKL. The CDR3 sequence is CASSHPYQGTEAFF. DNA of the CDR3: TGCGCCAGCAGCCACCCATACCAGGGCACTGAAGCTTTCTTT.

The chain carries TRBV9 and TRBJ1-2; 7 bases are shared with TRBD1. Germline V gives CDR1 SGDLS, CDR2 YYNGEE. The CDR3 covers 15 residues. Trimming removed 0 bases from V and 0 bases from J; junction bases left unmatched: 2. CDR3 sequence: CASSVVGTANYGYTF. The CDR3 region has the DNA TGTGCCAGCAGCGTAGTCGGGACAGCTAACTATGGCTACACCTTC.